These 24 T cell receptor beta chains came from one sample sequenced in a study of blood T cell repertoires in COVID-19. Clones were read by immunoSEQ multiplex PCR, and TCRdb kept only the in-frame ones, dropping some. The sample comprises 110,000 or so clones, approximately 85% of which are singletons, and roughly 5% rests with the top ten. The sample was peripheral blood. The receptors shown here come from a woman aged 60-75 years with COVID-19, enrolled during active disease.

This chain uses TRBV4-3 with TRBJ2-3; D is undetermined. The V gene's germline CDR1 is LGHNA and CDR2 YSLEER. This CDR3 is 15 amino acids long. V shed 0 bases and J shed 6 bases, with 13 bases lying between them. In nucleotides, the CDR3 is TGCGCCAGCAGCCAAGAAAGGCGGCGCTCCGATACGCAGTATTTT. Translated, it gives CASSQERRRSDTQYF.

This chain connects TRBV9 to TRBJ1-2, with 10 bases identical to TRBD1. This CDR3 has 16 amino acids. Unmatched junction bases numbered 10, after V lost 3 bases and J lost 5 bases. Germline V lookup: CDR1 SGDLS, CDR2 YYNGEE. The CDR3 coding sequence is TGTGCCAGCAGCGGTCCTACGACAGGGGGCGTATATGGCTACACCTTC. Protein sequence: CASSGPTTGGVYGYTF.

The V and J genes are TRBV6-2 or TRBV6-3 and TRBJ1-2; D remains ambiguous. The CDR3 covers 13 residues. Trimming removed 6 bases at V and 7 bases at J, with 15 bases between. Germline loops: CDR1 MNHEY, CDR2 SVGEGT. The CDR3 region has the DNA TGTGCCAGCAGCGCTACGGCGGGGAGTGGCTACACCTTC. Protein product: CASSATAGSGYTF.

The gene calls are TRBV11-1 and TRBJ2-7; D ambiguous. The V end lost 0 bases, the J end lost 6 bases, and 15 bases lay between the germline ends. The CDR3 runs to 15 residues. Germline values: CDR1 SGHAT, CDR2 FQDESV (reference sequence). The CDR3 sequence: CASSLAGSTSGEQYF. The CDR3 DNA reads as TGTGCCAGCAGCTTAGCGGGCAGTACCTCTGGCGAGCAGTACTTC.

The chain is built from TRBV7-6 and TRBJ1-3; D is possibly TRBD1 (5 bases). In germline, CDR1 is SGHVS, CDR2 FNYEAQ. The CDR3 spans 14 residues. The V end lost 5 bases, the J end lost 7 bases, and 15 bases lay between the germline ends. CDR3 sequence (DNA): TGTGCCAGCAGCGACGACAGCCGGGGGAACACCATATATTTT. Translation gives CASSDDSRGNTIYF. Using reference TRBV7-6 and TRBJ1-3 for the parts outside the CDR3, the full variable domain is GAGVSQSPRYKVTKRGQDVALRCDPISGHVSLYWYRQALGQGPEFLTYFNYEAQQDKSGLPNDRFSAERPEGSISTLTIQRTEQRDSAMYRCASSDDSRGNTIYFGEGSWLTVV.

Only a few counts were recorded for this clone. J is TRBJ2-7 and V is TRBV7-9; 9 bases are shared with TRBD1. The ends lost 5 bases at V and 1 base at J; junction bases unmatched: 6. The CDR3 covers 15 residues. From germline, CDR1 is SEHNR and CDR2 FQNEAQ (reference sequence). This chain's CDR3 is CASSLEGTGSYEQYF. The CDR3 region has the DNA TGTGCCAGCAGCCTAGAGGGGACAGGGTCCTACGAGCAGTACTTC.

This CDR3 reads CASSFEGQGITEAFF. The CDR3, as DNA: TGCGCCAGCAGCTTTGAGGGACAGGGCATCACTGAAGCTTTCTTT. This chain joins TRBV5-1 and TRBJ1-1, with 9 nucleotides matching TRBD1. V lost 2 bases and J lost 4; bases outside the gene matches: 6. The CDR3 consists of 15 residues. Germline V gene data show CDR1 as SGHRS and CDR2 as YFSETQ.

The chain couples TRBV4-3 to TRBJ2-2; D is undetermined. Germline V lookup: CDR1 LGHNA, CDR2 YSLEER. V shed 6 bases and J shed 3 bases, with 5 bases lying between them. The CDR3 contains 12 residues. The CDR3 DNA reads as TGCGCCAGCAGTCGGGACACCGGGGAGCTGTTTTTT. Residues: CASSRDTGELFF.

The V and J genes are TRBV5-6 and TRBJ1-5, with D possibly matching TRBD1 (6 bases). Germline loops: CDR1 SGHDT, CDR2 YYEEEE. V was cut by 0 bases and J by 1 base, with 11 bases left in between. The length of the CDR3 is 16 residues. CDR3 in DNA: TGTGCCAGCAGCTTGGATGGGGGCGCGAGCAATCAGCCCCAGCATTTT. It specifies CASSLDGGASNQPQHF.

The chain recombines TRBV13 with TRBJ2-1; 7 nucleotides line up with TRBD1. There are 15 residues in the CDR3. Trimming took 2 bases from V and 5 from J; bases not matched to a gene: 6. Germline V gene data show CDR1 as PRHDT and CDR2 as FYEKMQ (reference sequence). The CDR3 DNA reads TGTGCCAGCAGCTTACGACAGGGCCCAAACAATGAGCAGTTCTTC. This gives the protein CASSLRQGPNNEQFF.

The J gene is TRBJ2-3, the V gene TRBV5-4; perhaps TRBD2 as D (6 bases). CDR1 and CDR2 from the germline V gene are SGHNT and YYREEE (reference sequence). V lost 5 bases to trimming and J lost 1 base, with 26 bases between them. The CDR3 length is 19 residues. CDR3 nucleotide sequence: TGTGCCAGCAGGGTCCAGCTTGGGGGGACCATCGCCGGCACAGATACGCAGTATTTT. The encoded protein is CASRVQLGGTIAGTDTQYF.

V usage is TRBV7-3 and J usage is TRBJ2-2; D gene unclear. The CDR3 contains 15 residues. V lost 1 base to trimming and J lost 3 bases, with 9 bases between them. CDR1 is SGHTA, CDR2 FQGTGA, per germline. The CDR3 loop reads CASSLNARDTGELFF. The CDR3 region has the DNA TGTGCCAGCAGCTTAAATGCAAGAGACACCGGGGAGCTGTTTTTT.

The chain has TRBV29-1 and TRBJ2-2, with 8 bases fitting TRBD2. Germline CDR1 and CDR2: SQVTM and ANQGSEA. J was trimmed by 1 base and V by 7 bases; bases with no gene match: 17. The CDR3 is 18 amino acids. The CDR3 region is CSAFHPPRGGLNTGELFF. CDR3 nucleotide sequence: TGCAGCGCCTTCCACCCACCCCGGGGGGGATTGAACACCGGGGAGCTGTTTTTT.

The rearrangement links TRBV12-3 or TRBV12-4 to TRBJ1-2; a possible D gene is TRBD1 (5 bases). V was trimmed by 7 bases and J by 2 bases, leaving 11 bases between them. The CDR3 is 13 residues long. Here the CDR3 reads CASIRGWNYGYTF. The CDR3 DNA reads TGTGCCAGCATTCGGGGGTGGAACTATGGCTACACCTTC.

The rearrangement uses TRBV5-6 and TRBJ1-1; 7 bases line up with TRBD1. Germline CDR1 SGHDT, CDR2 YYEEEE. The CDR3 consists of 12 residues. V dropped 4 bases and J dropped 5; count of bases not matched to a gene: 2. CDR3 amino acids: CASSQGQTEAFF. The CDR3 DNA sequence: TGTGCCAGCAGCCAGGGACAGACTGAAGCTTTCTTT.

The J gene is TRBJ2-1, the V gene TRBV29-1; D not resolved. V lost 4 bases, J lost 5 bases, and 6 bases lay in between. Looked up from germline, CDR1 is SQVTM and CDR2 is ANQGSEA. The CDR3 contains 11 residues. In nucleotides, the CDR3 is TGCAGCGTTGCTCCCGACAATGAGCAGTTCTTC. This translates into CSVAPDNEQFF.

This sequence joins TRBV5-5 and TRBJ2-7; D gene ambiguous. The CDR3 sequence is 16 residues long. Per the germline V gene, CDR1 is SGHKS and CDR2 is YYEKEE (reference sequence). V was cut by 0 bases and J by 3 bases, with 16 bases left in between. As DNA, the CDR3 is TGTGCCAGCAGCTTGGCTCCCCACACGGGTCGCTACGAGCAGTACTTC. It codes for CASSLAPHTGRYEQYF.

The V and J genes are TRBV27 and TRBJ1-6; 7 nucleotides line up with TRBD1. Germline V lookup: CDR1 MNHEY, CDR2 SMNVEV (reference sequence). There are 19 residues in the CDR3. V gave up 1 base and J gave up 0 bases; unmatched junction bases: 9. The CDR3 nucleotides read TGTGCCAGCAGTTTATGGGTCAGGGGGTCAAGCTCCTATAATTCACCCCTCCACTTT. Translated, it gives CASSLWVRGSSSYNSPLHF.

The chain carries TRBV4-3 and TRBJ1-1; 9 bases match TRBD1. From germline, CDR1 is LGHNA and CDR2 YSLEER. This CDR3 is built from 13 residues. The junction had 2 bases not matched to a gene; V was cut back by 4 bases and J by 5 bases. The CDR3 DNA sequence: TGCGCCAGCAGCCGGGACAGGGAGACTGAAGCTTTCTTT. Protein product: CASSRDRETEAFF.

CDR3 in DNA: TGTGCCAGCAGCCGAGGACAGGGGGCATCCGAGACTGAAGCTTTCTTT. Translating gives CASSRGQGASETEAFF. The chain has TRBV7-8 and TRBJ1-1; 11 nucleotides match TRBD1. The CDR3 extends over 16 amino acids. The V and J ends lost 5 bases and 5 bases, in that order; junction bases with no gene match: 10. Germline assignment: CDR1 SGHVS and CDR2 FQNEAQ.

V is TRBV7-2 and J is TRBJ2-1; TRBD2 matches 8 bases. CDR3 length: 15 residues. V trimming: 2 bases; J trimming: 2 bases; junction bases outside the gene matches: 2. The germline CDR1 and CDR2 sequences are SGHTA and FQGNSA. CDR3 region: CASSLTGGTYNEQFF. The CDR3 DNA reads TGTGCCAGCAGCTTAACGGGGGGGACCTACAATGAGCAGTTCTTC. The whole variable domain, remainder taken from reference TRBV7-2 and TRBJ2-1, is GAGVSQSPSNKVTEKGKDVELRCDPISGHTALYWYRQSLGQGLEFLIYFQGNSAPDKSGLPSDRFSAERTGGSVSTLTIQRTQQEDSAVYLCASSLTGGTYNEQFFGPGTRLTVL.

J is TRBJ1-5 and V is TRBV5-1, with 7 bases aligning to TRBD1. In germline, CDR1 is SGHRS, CDR2 YFSETQ. The CDR3 runs to 13 residues. V dropped 2 bases and J dropped 7; count of bases not matched to a gene: 3. In DNA, the CDR3 is TGCGCCAGCAGCTTAGACAGGGCCCAGCCCCAGCATTTT. Encoded protein: CASSLDRAQPQHF. The whole variable domain, remainder taken from reference TRBV5-1 and TRBJ1-5, is KAGVTQTPRYLIKTRGQQVTLSCSPISGHRSVSWYQQTPGQGLQFLFEYFSETQRNKGNFPGRFSGRQFSNSRSEMNVSTLELGDSALYLCASSLDRAQPQHFGDGTRLSIL.

V usage is TRBV14 and J usage is TRBJ2-7; weak D call: TRBD2 (6 bases). This CDR3 has 15 amino acids. Germline CDR1 reads SGHDN; CDR2 reads FVKESK. The V end lost 4 bases, the J end lost 7 bases, and 20 bases lay between the germline ends. This CDR3 reads CASSPSRGLLGEQYF. The CDR3 DNA follows: TGTGCCAGCAGCCCGAGTAGGGGACTTTTGGGAGAGCAGTACTTC.

The chain carries TRBV18 and TRBJ2-4; D is perhaps TRBD1 (6 bases). Trimming removed 2 bases from V and 5 bases from J, with 13 bases in between. CDR3 length equals 15 residues. Germline V gene lookup returns CDR1 KGHSH and CDR2 LQKENI. This CDR3 reads CASSPVQGPQNIQYF. The CDR3 bases are TGTGCCAGCTCACCAGTCCAGGGGCCCCAAAACATTCAGTACTTC.